This paragraph covers one T cell receptor beta chain sequence. This PCR relied on a set of 60 Vbeta primers and 13 Jbeta primers. TCRdb's table, derived via immunoSEQ multiplex PCR, lists solely in-frame clones and lacks some. Here the sample spans roughly 71,000 clones, over 70% being singletons. These data belong to a study of cytomegalovirus exposure and HLA in healthy donors. Study background: Findings of an earlier analysis included more than 90 million unique TCR beta sequences from 170 million or so T cells.

The CDR3 extends over 20 amino acids. Trimming pared 0 bases from V and 4 bases from J, leaving 23 bases between. The germline CDR1 and CDR2 sequences are SGDLS and YYNGEE. The chain is built from TRBV9 and TRBJ2-6, with D maybe TRBD1 (6 bases). The TCR originated in a human donor in good health. Sample: PBMCs. The CDR3 here is CASSVAVWGHSESGANVLTF. In DNA form, the CDR3 reads TGTGCCAGCAGCGTAGCGGTGTGGGGACATTCAGAGTCAGGGGCCAACGTCCTGACTTTC.